This TCR beta chain is from a study of T cells expressing NK-cell markers. Across the whole study: CD3+CD56+NKG2C+, CD3+CD56+NKG2C- and CD3+CD56-NKG2C+ T cells, once sorted, supplied the TCR beta repertoires. The eight sequenced donors comprised seven who were HCMV-seropositive and one who was seronegative. Study results and caveats: Once again these clonotypes came out on top in the CD3+CD56-NKG2C+ fraction of several donors.

Germline V gene sequence: CDR1 SGDLS, CDR2 YYNGEE. The CDR3 loop spans 17 amino acids. Of note for this clonotype: Its antigen is undetermined.

Making the TCR beta cDNA relied on 5'RACE template switching with UMIs. TCRdb reanalyzed the 5' RACE reads and collapses them to one entry per CDR3 protein, without DNA. The sample has roughly 450,000 distinct CDR3 sequences. The TCR comes from a woman in her 50s in good health. The chain has TRBV9 and TRBJ2-5; there is no DNA to check the TCRdb D call of TRBD2. Sequenced input: blood T cells: a sorted CD56 or NKG2C T cell subset, CD4+ or CD8+ T cells, or bulk PBMC T cells (not recorded which). This chain's CDR3 is CASSVAPRLAVQETQYF.